Following are 25 T cell receptor beta chains from one sample sequenced in a study of blood T cell repertoires in COVID-19. Data came from immunoSEQ multiplex PCR; TCRdb stores just in-frame clones and leaves some out. The table lists 80,000 to 90,000 clones, around nine tenths of them singletons. Specimen: peripheral blood. The receptors here all came from a man aged 35 to 55 with acute or convalescent COVID-19.

J is TRBJ1-6 and V is TRBV5-1; weak D call: TRBD1 (5 bases). With 0 bases removed from V and 7 bases from J, the gap between germline ends came to 11 bases. CDR1 and CDR2 from the germline V gene are SGHRS and YFSETQ. CDR3 length: 15 residues. The CDR3 loop reads CASSLDGAGNSPLHF. The CDR3 nucleotides read TGCGCCAGCAGCTTGGATGGGGCAGGGAATTCACCCCTCCACTTT.

This clone occurred a few times. The chain recombines TRBV10-3 with TRBJ1-2; D may be TRBD1 (6 bases). V was pared by 5 bases and J by 8 bases, with 12 bases between. Looked up from germline, CDR1 is ENHRY and CDR2 is SYGVKD. This CDR3 comprises 12 residues. The CDR3 bases are TGTGCCATCAGTACAGGGTCTGAGGGCTACACCTTC. It codes for CAISTGSEGYTF.

The chain combines TRBV19 with TRBJ2-1; 11 nucleotides agree with TRBD1. The V gene end was trimmed by 0 bases and the J gene end by 7 bases; junction bases not matched to a gene: 2. Per the germline V gene, CDR1 is LNHDA and CDR2 is SQIVND (reference sequence). There are 15 residues in the CDR3. CDR3 nucleotide sequence: TGTGCCAGTAGTATAGACCGGGACAGGGGGAATGAGCAGTTCTTC. Amino acids: CASSIDRDRGNEQFF.

V gene TRBV4-2 combines with J gene TRBJ1-3; D might be TRBD1 (5 bases). The CDR3 contains 15 residues. Trimming pared 2 bases from V and 4 bases from J, leaving 12 bases between. The germline CDR1 and CDR2 sequences are LGHNA and YNFKEQ. In nucleotides, the CDR3 is TGTGCCAGCAGCCAACGCGCGGGGCAGGGAAACACCATATATTTT. This codes for CASSQRAGQGNTIYF.

The sample holds a few counts of this clone. This chain uses TRBV11-2 with TRBJ1-2, with TRBD1 identical over 7 bases. CDR1 is SGHAT, CDR2 FQNNGV, per germline. CDR3 length: 14 amino acids. V lost 4 bases, J lost 4 bases, and 6 bases stayed unmatched. CDR3 in amino acids: CASSSNRDSYGYTF. The CDR3 DNA is TGTGCCAGCAGCTCCAACCGGGACAGCTATGGCTACACCTTC.

This chain links TRBV19 with TRBJ2-7; 9 nucleotides agree with TRBD1. CDR1 and CDR2 (germline): LNHDA, SQIVND (reference sequence). The ends lost 1 base at V and 3 bases at J; junction bases unmatched: 7. The CDR3 spans 16 residues. The CDR3 is CASSIALGQGFYEQYF. The CDR3 nucleotides are TGTGCCAGTAGTATAGCGCTCGGACAGGGGTTCTACGAGCAGTACTTC.

The chain joins TRBV9 to TRBJ1-3; D is possibly TRBD1 (5 bases). Trimming cost V 0 bases and J 3 bases, with 13 bases left between them. Germline values: CDR1 SGDLS, CDR2 YYNGEE. CDR3 length equals 16 residues. The CDR3 DNA reads as TGTGCCAGCAGCGTAGAGGGGAAGGGTCTTGGAAACACCATATATTTT. It translates to CASSVEGKGLGNTIYF.

The CDR3 bases are TGCGCCAGCAGCCAAGGCAGGTCGGCGGGTGAAGAGACCCAGTACTTC. Translated, it gives CASSQGRSAGEETQYF. The chain joins TRBV4-3 to TRBJ2-5; TRBD2 might be the D (5 bases). The V and J ends lost 1 base and 3 bases respectively, with 15 bases between them. The CDR3 runs to 16 residues. Germline CDR1 reads LGHNA; CDR2 reads YSLEER.

V and J are TRBV6-1 and TRBJ1-2, with D possibly TRBD1 on 6 matching bases. V shed 2 bases and J shed 4 bases, with 14 bases lying between them. The CDR3 contains 15 residues. Germline V CDR1 and CDR2: MNHNS, SASEGT. CDR3 nucleotide sequence: TGTGCCAGCAGTGAACTTGCTCGGGGGGCCTATGGCTACACCTTC. Encoded protein: CASSELARGAYGYTF.

The rearrangement joins TRBV18 to TRBJ2-1; perhaps TRBD1 as D (5 bases). The CDR3 covers 13 residues. V gave up 1 base and J gave up 4 bases, with 5 bases separating them. Germline-derived CDR1 and CDR2 are KGHSH and LQKENI. The CDR3 DNA sequence: TGTGCCAGCTCACCACGACAGTACAATGAGCAGTTCTTC. It is translated as CASSPRQYNEQFF. The full variable domain, its missing parts supplied by reference TRBV18 and TRBJ2-1, is NAGVMQNPRHLVRRRGQEARLRCSPMKGHSHVYWYRQLPEEGLKFMVYLQKENIIDESGMPKERFSAEFPKEGPSILRIQQVVRGDSAAYFCASSPRQYNEQFFGPGTRLTVL.

CDR3 region: CASSHYDRRNTIYF. In nucleotides, the CDR3 is TGTGCCAGCAGCCACTATGACAGGAGGAACACCATATATTTT. V is TRBV7-9 and J is TRBJ1-3, with D maybe TRBD1 (6 bases). Germline CDR1 is SEHNR and CDR2 is FQNEAQ (reference sequence). The V end lost 5 bases, the J end lost 7 bases, and 15 bases lay between the germline ends. The CDR3 runs to 14 residues.

J is TRBJ2-7 and V is TRBV7-2, with 10 nucleotides matching TRBD1. Looked up from germline, CDR1 is SGHTA and CDR2 is FQGNSA. The CDR3 totals 15 residues. V lost 5 bases to trimming and J lost 5 bases; unmatched junction nucleotides: 9. The CDR3 is CASSAATGGFDEQYF. The DNA for the CDR3 is TGTGCCAGCAGCGCCGCGACAGGGGGCTTCGACGAGCAGTACTTC. The complete variable domain, with remaining parts taken from reference TRBV7-2 and TRBJ2-7, reads GAGVSQSPSNKVTEKGKDVELRCDPISGHTALYWYRQSLGQGLEFLIYFQGNSAPDKSGLPSDRFSAERTGGSVSTLTIQRTQQEDSAVYLCASSAATGGFDEQYFGPGTRLTVT.

The rearrangement links TRBV30 to TRBJ1-6; the match to TRBD1 covers 7 bases. With V trimmed by 0 bases and J by 9 bases, 8 bases remained unmatched. The germline gives CDR1 GTSNPN, CDR2 SVGIG (reference sequence). This CDR3 contains 15 residues. The CDR3 DNA reads TGTGCCTGGAGTGTTAATCGACAGGGTGGTTCACCCCTCCACTTT. Its protein product is CAWSVNRQGGSPLHF.

CDR3 in amino acids: CASSSSGTAFTF. The CDR3 nucleotides read TGTGCCAGCAGCTCAAGCGGGACCGCTTTTACCTTC. The chain recombines TRBV13 with TRBJ1-2, with D maybe TRBD1 (5 bases). Trimming pared 4 bases from V and 14 bases from J, leaving 17 bases between. CDR3 size: 12 residues. Germline V gene data show CDR1 as PRHDT and CDR2 as FYEKMQ (reference sequence).

V and J are TRBV5-4 and TRBJ1-2; 11 nucleotides agree with TRBD1. Per germline, CDR1 SGHNT and CDR2 YYREEE (reference sequence). The CDR3 is 15 residues long. After removal of 3 bases from V and 5 bases from J, the junction contained 6 bases not matched to a gene. In DNA form, the CDR3 reads TGTGCCAGCAGCTGGAGTGGACAGGGGGCTTATGGCTACACCTTC. Amino acid sequence: CASSWSGQGAYGYTF.

This clone was observed once. This chain connects TRBV9 to TRBJ2-1, with D hard to call. V was clipped by 0 bases and J by 6 bases, with 4 bases between them. CDR1 is SGDLS, CDR2 YYNGEE, per germline. This CDR3 has 12 residues. CDR3 DNA: TGTGCCAGCAGCGTAGGCAGCAATGAGCAGTTCTTC. It codes for CASSVGSNEQFF.

The gene calls are TRBV5-5 and TRBJ1-3, with TRBD1 matching 11 bases. This CDR3 has 17 amino acids. Trimming cost V 1 base and J 3 bases; bases outside gene matches: 6. Germline values: CDR1 SGHKS, CDR2 YYEKEE (reference sequence). The CDR3 protein is CASSLSGTGGLGNTIYF. The CDR3, as DNA: TGTGCCAGCAGCTTGTCCGGGACAGGGGGACTTGGAAACACCATATATTTT.

The J gene is TRBJ2-7, the V gene TRBV2; possible D gene TRBD1, 5 bases. Trimming took off 3 bases at V and 2 bases at J, with 8 bases between the two ends. Germline CDR1 is SNHLY and CDR2 is FYNNEI. The CDR3 covers 13 residues. The CDR3 region is CASSDWGAYEQYF. The DNA of the CDR3 is TGTGCCAGCAGTGACTGGGGCGCCTACGAGCAGTACTTC.

This clone has only one observation. This sequence joins TRBV25-1 and TRBJ1-4, with D possibly TRBD1 on 6 matching bases. The CDR3 totals 15 residues. The germline gives CDR1 MGHDK, CDR2 SYGVNS. Trimming removed 4 bases at V and 6 bases at J, with 15 bases between. CDR3 in amino acids: CASSVMGALDEKLFF. As DNA, the CDR3 is TGTGCCAGCAGTGTGATGGGGGCTCTGGATGAAAAACTGTTTTTT. Together with reference TRBV25-1 and TRBJ1-4, the CDR3 gives the full variable domain: EADIYQTPRYLVIGTGKKITLECSQTMGHDKMYWYQQDPGMELHLIHYSYGVNSTEKGDLSSESTVSRIRTEHFPLTLESARPSHTSQYLCASSVMGALDEKLFFGSGTQLSVL.

This clone was detected only a few times. This CDR3 is also generated by other DNA sequences in the sample. This chain joins TRBV19 and TRBJ1-1, with D possibly TRBD1 on 6 matching bases. The CDR3 is made up of 14 amino acids. V shed 8 bases and J shed 1 base, with 14 bases lying between them. Germline V gene lookup returns CDR1 LNHDA and CDR2 SQIVND (reference sequence). CDR3 residues: CASSRRGRNTEAFF. The CDR3 region has the DNA TGTGCCAGTTCCCGCAGGGGCCGGAACACTGAAGCTTTCTTT.

The chain combines TRBV11-3 with TRBJ2-5, with a tentative D call TRBD2 (7 bases). Trimming cost V 3 bases and J 1 base, with 12 bases left between them. The CDR3 sequence is 15 residues long. CDR1 is SGHNT, CDR2 YENEEA, per germline. CDR3 in DNA: TGTGCCAGCAGCTTGGGGGGGGCACCCCAAGAGACCCAGTACTTC. This sequence encodes CASSLGGAPQETQYF.

V is TRBV9 and J is TRBJ2-6; weak D call: TRBD1 (6 bases). The CDR3 length is 15 residues. Trimming removed 4 bases from V and 2 bases from J, with 10 bases in between. The V gene's germline CDR1 is SGDLS and CDR2 YYNGEE. CDR3 coding DNA: TGTGCCAGCAGCAAACGGACAGCTGGGGCCAACGTCCTGACTTTC. Its protein is CASSKRTAGANVLTF.

The rearrangement links TRBV3-1 (or the pseudogene TRBV3-2) to TRBJ1-6; no reliable D call. The CDR3 has 13 amino acids. V lost 0 bases to trimming and J lost 9 bases, with 6 bases between them. The germline gives CDR1 LGHDT, CDR2 YNNKEL (reference sequence). The CDR3 region has the DNA TGTGCCAGCAGCCAAGATCACGGTTCACCCCTCCACTTT. It translates to CASSQDHGSPLHF.

The gene calls are TRBV5-1 and TRBJ2-7; 14 positions agree with TRBD2. This CDR3 is 16 amino acids long. The V and J ends lost 0 bases and 6 bases, in that order; junction bases with no gene match: 5. Germline values: CDR1 SGHRS, CDR2 YFSETQ. DNA of the CDR3: TGCGCCAGCAGCTTGGCAGGACTAGCGGGAGGTTCCGAGCAGTACTTC. This sequence encodes CASSLAGLAGGSEQYF.

The CDR3 spells CASRGDPYTYGYTF. The CDR3 DNA reads TGTGCCAGCAGAGGGGATCCTTACACATATGGCTACACCTTC. V usage is TRBV2 and J usage is TRBJ1-2; tentative D call: TRBD1 (5 bases). This CDR3 is built from 14 residues. Germline CDR1 SNHLY, CDR2 FYNNEI. V was clipped by 6 bases and J by 5 bases, with 16 bases between them. Full variable domain (missing parts from reference TRBV2 and TRBJ1-2): EPEVTQTPSHQVTQMGQEVILRCVPISNHLYFYWYRQILGQKVEFLVSFYNNEISEKSEIFDDQFSVERPDGSNFTLKIRSTKLEDSAMYFCASRGDPYTYGYTFGSGTRLTVV.